Listed here are 14 T cell receptor beta chains from one sample, sequenced in a study of T cells in women clearing cervical HPV infection. Produced via immunoSEQ multiplex PCR; TCRdb's table is partial and in-frame only. The sample has about 27,000 clones, and its top ten clones hold 22%. Sequencing was done on a sample of blood buffy coat. The receptors come from a woman between 18 and 70 years old with a cervical HPV16 infection that either progressed to CIN3+ or cleared (not recorded which).

Comment on this clone: The read ends 3 residues before the CDR3 terminus; that terminus is restored from the germline J gene. The chain recombines TRBV18 with TRBJ1-1; weak D call: TRBD1 (6 bases). CDR1 KGHSH and CDR2 LQKENI come from the germline V gene. The length of the CDR3 is 15 residues. V lost 3 bases and J 4 bases, leaving 15 bases between the germline ends. CDR3 DNA, as far as it was read: TGTGCCAGCTCACCTCTTGAACAGGGAGGCACTGAA. This codes for CASSPLEQGGTE. The full CDR3 is CASSPLEQGGTEAFF. Together with reference TRBV18 and TRBJ1-1, the CDR3 gives the full variable domain: NAGVMQNPRHLVRRRGQEARLRCSPMKGHSHVYWYRQLPEEGLKFMVYLQKENIIDESGMPKERFSAEFPKEGPSILRIQQVVRGDSAAYFCASSPLEQGGTEAFFGQGTRLTVV.

On this clone: The read terminates 3 residues ahead of where the CDR3 ends, so the germline J gene completes it. This rearrangement joins TRBV19 to TRBJ2-7, with 7 bases matching TRBD2. Trimming cost V 3 bases and J 5 bases; bases outside gene matches: 7. The CDR3 loop spans 14 amino acids. Germline V gene lookup returns CDR1 LNHDA and CDR2 SQIVND (reference sequence). This CDR3 is CASSIRGSPHEQYF. The part of the CDR3 DNA that was read is TGTGCCAGTAGTATTCGCGGGAGTCCCCACGAG.

In regard to this clone: The read ends 3 residues early relative to the CDR3; the germline J gene fills the gap. This chain links TRBV5-1 with TRBJ2-7; 8 bases align to TRBD2. CDR3 length equals 15 residues. Germline loops: CDR1 SGHRS, CDR2 YFSETQ. With V trimmed by 2 bases and J by 3 bases, 7 bases remained unmatched. The sequenced CDR3 bases are TGCGCCAGCAGCTTTGGGCTAGCGGGCCTCTACGAG. Translation gives CASSFGLAGLYE. The whole CDR3 sequence is CASSFGLAGLYEQYF.

Worth noting for this clone: Coverage ceases 3 residues before the CDR3 finishes, and the germline J gene fills in the end. This sample also contains other DNA sequences that code for the same CDR3. The chain employs TRBV19 and TRBJ2-7; D is possibly TRBD1 (6 bases). Trimming removed 8 bases from V and 0 bases from J, with 11 bases in between. Germline V gene sequence: CDR1 LNHDA, CDR2 SQIVND (reference sequence). There are 13 residues in the CDR3. The part of the CDR3 DNA that was read is TGTGCCAGTTCCGGGACACCCTCCTACGAG. It translates to CASSGTPSYE. The entire CDR3 reads CASSGTPSYEQYF.

As for this clone: The read halts 3 residues ahead of the CDR3 end, with the missing end drawn from the germline J gene. The chain joins TRBV5-1 to TRBJ2-7; D possibly corresponds to TRBD2 (6 bases). CDR1 is SGHRS and CDR2 is YFSETQ in the germline V gene. This CDR3 spans 17 amino acids. Trimming removed 0 bases at V and 5 bases at J, with 21 bases between. The part of the CDR3 DNA that was read is TGCGCCAGCAGCTTGGCGCTTGGGCGGGAACCTGCCAACGAG. Its translation is CASSLALGREPANE. The complete CDR3 sequence is CASSLALGREPANEQYF.

Of note for this clone: Sequencing ends 3 residues short of the CDR3 end; the germline J gene provides the rest. V gene TRBV19 combines with J gene TRBJ1-4; 9 bases agree with TRBD1. V was clipped by 5 bases and J by 5 bases; unmatched bases: 6. The CDR3 is made up of 15 amino acids. Germline V lookup: CDR1 LNHDA, CDR2 SQIVND (reference sequence). The CDR3 bases that were read are TGTGCCAGTAGTGCACACAGGGGGCAGAATGAAAAA. Protein: CASSAHRGQNEK. The full CDR3 protein reads CASSAHRGQNEKLFF.

Comment on this clone: The read gets to within 3 residues of the CDR3 end, and the germline J gene fills in the rest. This chain links TRBV7-8 with TRBJ1-1; 7 bases are a match to TRBD1. Trimming took 4 bases from V and 5 from J; bases not matched to a gene: 10. This CDR3 comprises 15 residues. Germline CDR1 and CDR2: SGHVS and FQNEAQ. The CDR3 is CASSSQGQGGTEAFF. Partial CDR3 DNA: TGTGCCAGCAGCTCCCAGGGGCAGGGGGGAACTGAA.

On this clone itself: The read ends 3 residues before the CDR3 terminus; that terminus is restored from the germline J gene. The rearrangement joins TRBV10-3 to TRBJ2-7; 9 bases align to TRBD2. Germline V gene data show CDR1 as ENHRY and CDR2 as SYGVKD. V lost 2 bases and J lost 0; bases outside the gene matches: 2. CDR3 size: 15 residues. The CDR3 loop is CAISEQTSGSYEQYF. The DNA read from the CDR3 is TGTGCCATCAGTGAGCAGACTAGCGGCTCCTACGAG.

Worth noting for this clone: The missing CDR3 end, 3 residues past where the read stops, is filled in from the germline J gene. The chain couples TRBV10-3 to TRBJ1-1; D is undetermined. The germline V and J ends were trimmed by 4 bases and 1 base, with 7 bases remaining between them. The CDR3 is 13 amino acids. Germline CDR1 is ENHRY and CDR2 is SYGVKD. CDR3 sequence reads: CAISATGNTEAFF. The sequenced part of the CDR3 DNA is TGTGCCATCAGTGCTACCGGGAACACTGAA.

With respect to this clone: A junction boundary mismatches the germline segment, possibly from a read error. Coverage ceases 3 residues before the CDR3 finishes, and the germline J gene fills in the end. The chain recombines TRBV20-1 with TRBJ2-7; 9 bases agree with TRBD1. Germline CDR1 is DFQATT and CDR2 is SNEGSKA (reference sequence). The CDR3 has 18 residues. The CDR3 sequence: CSARRRGTGRPSSFEQYF. CDR3 DNA (partial): TGCAGTGCCCGTCGACGTGGGACAGGGAGGCCCTCGTCCTTCGAG.

As for this clone: The CDR3 extends 3 residues past the end of the read, so its final part is completed from the germline J gene. The chain uses TRBV29-1 and TRBJ1-5, with 7 bases identical to TRBD1. The germline V gene has CDR1 SQVTM and CDR2 ANQGSEA. CDR3 length: 14 amino acids. J gave up 3 bases and V 6 bases, and 8 bases lay outside the gene matches. CDR3 DNA (partial): TGCAGCGTCGCAGGACAGGACATCAATCAGCCC. Translation: CSVAGQDINQP. From start to end, the CDR3 is CSVAGQDINQPQHF.

With regard to this clone: The CDR3 is cut off 3 residues early in the read; its end comes from the germline J gene. V gene TRBV2 combines with J gene TRBJ2-5; maybe TRBD1 (6 bases). Germline assignment: CDR1 SNHLY and CDR2 FYNNEI. Trimming pared 7 bases from V and 4 bases from J, leaving 19 bases between. CDR3 length: 15 residues. CDR3 DNA (partial): TGTGCCAGCACCGAAGGTGGGGCAGGGGCAGAGACC. It encodes CASTEGGAGAET. The whole CDR3 protein reads CASTEGGAGAETQYF.

Measured by frequency, this clone is medium-sized. Germline is not matched at one junction end, which may reflect a read error. The read stops 3 residues short of the end of the CDR3; the missing end is completed from the germline J gene. The chain is built from TRBV10-3 and TRBJ2-1; D ambiguous. Germline lookup yields CDR1 ENHRY and CDR2 SYGVKD. The CDR3 runs to 14 residues. CDR3 loop: CAMSDSLSYNEQFF. Partial CDR3 DNA: TGTGCCATGAGTGACTCCCTCTCCTACAATGAG.

About this clone itself: The read finishes 3 residues shy of the CDR3 end, and the germline J gene is used to complete it. This rearrangement joins TRBV11-2 to TRBJ1-1, with a tentative D call TRBD1 (6 bases). CDR1 SGHAT and CDR2 FQNNGV come from the germline V gene. The CDR3 has 15 residues. V dropped 2 bases and J dropped 7 bases, with 17 bases sitting between them. Partial CDR3 DNA: TGTGCCAGCAGCTTACAATCTGGACAGACCAATGAA. Translation gives CASSLQSGQTNE. The CDR3 in full is CASSLQSGQTNEAFF.